These 6 T cell receptor beta chains share one sample of origin, sequenced in a study of T-cell memory formation after mild COVID-19. TCRdb redid the calling of the 5' RACE reads with MiXCR, one entry per CDR3 protein. Of some 280,000 distinct CDR3 sequences listed, 15% to 20% were seen once; the top ten hold 20% to 25%. Sequenced sample: PBMCs or a T cell subset sorted from them (not recorded which). The source of these receptors is a man between 18 and 35 years old who had mild COVID-19 (a few samples of this study predate the infection). Cell type and time point are not known.

This clonotype was found a few times. V is TRBV5-1 and J is TRBJ2-4, with D perhaps matching TRBD2 (6 bases). The germline gives CDR1 SGHRS, CDR2 YFSETQ. V gave up 0 bases and J gave up 0 bases, with 10 bases separating them. This CDR3 region has 16 residues. This chain's CDR3 is CASSLAGGAAKNIQYF. For the CDR3, the DNA is TGCGCCAGCAGCTTGGCCGGGGGAGCAGCCAAAAACATTCAGTACTTC.

This clonotype occurred many times. The chain couples TRBV6-1 to TRBJ1-3; D perhaps matches TRBD1 (5 bases). This CDR3 has 13 amino acids. The V end was cut by 2 bases, the J end by 3 bases, with 5 bases between. Germline V gene data show CDR1 as MNHNS and CDR2 as SASEGT. CDR3 loop: CASSEQGGNTIYF. In DNA, the CDR3 is TGTGCCAGCAGTGAACAGGGTGGAAACACCATATATTTT.

The chain uses TRBV7-9 and TRBJ2-1; 9 nucleotides line up with TRBD1. Looked up from germline, CDR1 is SEHNR and CDR2 is FQNEAQ (reference sequence). CDR3 length: 16 amino acids. V was clipped by 5 bases and J by 8 bases; unmatched bases: 13. The CDR3 reads CASSISPGQGPHEQFF. In DNA form, the CDR3 reads TGTGCCAGCAGCATAAGCCCGGGACAGGGCCCCCATGAGCAGTTCTTC.

The V and J genes are TRBV12-5 and TRBJ2-1; 7 bases map to TRBD1. V dropped 0 bases and J dropped 0; count of bases not matched to a gene: 11. Germline V gene sequence: CDR1 LGHNT, CDR2 FRNRAP. The CDR3 contains 19 residues. The CDR3 DNA follows: TGTGCTAGTGGTTTGGTACTGAGGGACAGCGCCGGCTCCTACAATGAGCAGTTCTTC. Its protein product is CASGLVLRDSAGSYNEQFF.

The chain couples TRBV20-1 to TRBJ2-7; 11 bases line up with TRBD1. Per germline, CDR1 DFQATT and CDR2 SNEGSKA (reference sequence). The J segment lost 5 bases and the V segment lost 0 bases, leaving 9 bases of the junction unmatched. The CDR3 is 16 residues long. This chain's CDR3 is CSARDQRTGGVNEQYF. Written as DNA, the CDR3 is TGCAGTGCTAGAGATCAAAGGACAGGGGGCGTCAACGAGCAGTACTTC.

The gene calls are TRBV29-1 and TRBJ1-1; D unresolved. The CDR3 runs to 13 residues. Germline values: CDR1 SQVTM, CDR2 ANQGSEA. V was pared by 1 base and J by 1 base, with 7 bases between. CDR3 sequence: CSVEVRRNTEAFF. The CDR3 coding sequence is TGCAGCGTTGAAGTTCGAAGGAACACTGAAGCTTTCTTT.